These T cell receptor beta chains were read from a single sample in a study of cytomegalovirus exposure and HLA in healthy donors. Data came from immunoSEQ multiplex PCR; TCRdb stores just in-frame clones and leaves some out. This listing includes 150,000 or so clones. The sequenced material came from PBMCs. The source of these receptors is a woman in her forties or fifties in good health and CMV-seronegative. The CDR3 runs from the conserved cysteine through the conserved F or W.

j_call v_call cdr3_aa
TRBJ2-7 TRBV5-6 CASSRGDYEQYF
TRBJ2-3 TRBV7-2 CASSPGLASDTQYF
TRBJ1-1 TRBV5-1 CASRRKTGEATEAFF
TRBJ2-7 TRBV5-4 CASSLVGGVINEQYF
TRBJ1-4 TRBV18 CASSPDRAEKLFF
TRBJ1-4 TRBV9 CASSPGTGRRKLFF
TRBJ1-4 TRBV9 CASSVGGSEKLFF
TRBJ2-1 TRBV5-1 CASSSEGGSGSENEQFF
TRBJ1-6 TRBV6-5 CASSSGQNNSPLHF
TRBJ2-7 TRBV6-5 CASSTDRGRSEQYF
TRBJ2-7 TRBV4-2 CASSQELRYEQYF
TRBJ2-1 TRBV27 CASGLAPYNEQFF
TRBJ1-1 TRBV6-6 CASSSQGAEAFF
TRBJ2-2 TRBV27 CASSLATSVFANTGELFF
TRBJ1-5 TRBV28 CASSYPLVENNQPQHF
TRBJ1-4 TRBV19 CAAQTGEKLFF
TRBJ2-7 TRBV6-4 CASSEWPLEQYF
TRBJ2-2 TRBV2 CASRTGGANTGELFF
TRBJ1-5 TRBV4-1 CASSQARDRGTQPQHF
TRBJ1-2 TRBV5-8 CASSLVKQGALLLWLHF
TRBJ1-1 TRBV15 CATSKLGAEAFF
TRBJ1-1 TRBV6-5 CASSSRGGATEAFF
TRBJ1-5 TRBV7-2 CASSAYLTDTNSNQPQHF
TRBJ2-3 TRBV11-2 CASSVLAGGGTDTQYF
TRBJ1-6 TRBV5-1 CASSLWGQTNNSPLHF
TRBJ1-6 TRBV7-8 CASSLAPGGNSPLHF
TRBJ1-4 TRBV25-1 CASSEYRGATNEKLFF
TRBJ2-7 TRBV10-2 CASSESAGYEQYF
TRBJ2-5 TRBV5-1 CASSLNQGGAWKTQYF
TRBJ2-7 TRBV15 CATSSPEHFPGSSYEQYF
TRBJ2-3 TRBV9 CASSVNGREGDTQYF
TRBJ2-4 TRBV7-9 CASSLQGNIQYF
TRBJ1-3 TRBV5-1 CASSYDDRRNTIYF
TRBJ2-7 TRBV20-1 CSVKRTYEQYF
TRBJ1-1 TRBV4-2 CASSPRDGNTEAFF
TRBJ2-7 TRBV7-9 CASSLALGTGDPYEQYF
TRBJ1-3 TRBV4-2 CASSQLMSSGNTIYF
TRBJ1-1 TRBV7-9 CASSLGQGSTGDTEAFF
TRBJ2-5 TRBV4-1 CASSQNSGSSRGETQYF
TRBJ2-2 TRBV19 CASSIGQGETGELFF
TRBJ2-2 TRBV2 CASRRSTGNTGELFF
TRBJ2-1 TRBV28 CASSPGGNEQFF
TRBJ2-6 TRBV5-1 CASSPLGANVLTF
TRBJ2-5 TRBV28 CASSPPPVGLAGVETQYF